This T cell receptor (beta chain) stems from a study of control samples from healthy donors and cancer patients. The length of the CDR3 is 11 residues. Trimming pared 4 bases from V and 6 bases from J, leaving 6 bases between. Germline assignment: CDR1 SGHRS and CDR2 YFSETQ. As for this clone: This specimen includes other DNA sequences encoding the same CDR3.

Only in-frame clones appear in the TCRdb table, and some are missing; sequencing was by immunoSEQ multiplex PCR. Of roughly 200,000 clones listed, just under 95% are singletons. The chain combines TRBV5-1 with TRBJ2-3; no definite D call. The sequenced sample consisted of blood. The TCR was taken from a man younger than 30 in good health. The CDR3 protein is CASSLRDTQYF. The CDR3 DNA is TGCGCCAGCAGCCTGCGGGATACGCAGTATTTT.